The 17 T cell receptor beta chains below come from one sample, sequenced in a study of T cell repertoires in cytomegalovirus infection. Their cognate antigens are unknown. MiXCR was run by TCRdb on the reads, yielding one entry per CDR3 protein. The sample shows some 480,000 distinct CDR3 sequences, around 30% of them seen only once. The sequencing here drew on cultured PBMCs, taken from culture after CMV antigen stimulation. These receptors originate from a human donor in good health (CMV status not recorded). Some clones in this sample may be carry-over from other donors' samples.

The chain is built from TRBV3-1 and TRBJ2-2; D gene ambiguous. The germline V gene has CDR1 LGHDT and CDR2 YNNKEL (reference sequence). This CDR3 region has 16 residues. Trimming took 0 bases from V and 7 from J, leaving 15 bases between them. The CDR3 DNA follows: TGTGCCAGCAGCCAAGAAGGTGCGGCCTTGGGCGGGGAGCTGTTTTTT. Translation gives CASSQEGAALGGELFF.

In its sample, this clonotype was seen a few times. The chain employs TRBV7-4 and TRBJ1-3, with D hard to call. This CDR3 has 15 residues. With 5 bases removed from V and 2 bases from J, the gap between germline ends came to 13 bases. The V gene's germline CDR1 is SGHVT and CDR2 SQSDAQ. Here the CDR3 reads CASSPLGFTGNTIYF. The CDR3 DNA is TGTGCCAGCAGCCCTCTTGGGTTTACTGGAAACACCATATATTTT.

This clonotype came up a few times. The junction departs from germline at one end; a sequencing error may be responsible. The J gene is TRBJ2-1, the V gene TRBV7-9, with 7 bases lining up with TRBD2. Germline V gives CDR1 SEHNR, CDR2 FQNEAQ (reference sequence). The CDR3 covers 15 residues. In nucleotides, the CDR3 is TGTGCCAGCAGCTTAGGGGACTACACGCCCAATGGGCAGTTCTTC. Residues: CASSLGDYTPNGQFF.

The J gene is TRBJ1-2, the V gene TRBV29-1; D is uncertain. The CDR3 sequence is 12 residues long. Germline-derived CDR1 and CDR2 are SQVTM and ANQGSEA. The V end was cut by 4 bases, the J end by 2 bases, with 8 bases between. The CDR3 bases are TGCAGCGTTGTGTTAGGAAACTATGGCTACACCTTC. Protein: CSVVLGNYGYTF.

This sequence joins TRBV10-3 and TRBJ2-1; D is possibly TRBD2 (6 bases). The V end was cut by 4 bases, the J end by 9 bases, with 13 bases between. CDR1 is ENHRY, CDR2 SYGVKD, per germline. The CDR3 sequence is 13 residues long. CDR3 nucleotide sequence: TGTGCCATCAGTGTACTAGCCGGGGGTGAGCAGTTCTTC. Translating it yields CAISVLAGGEQFF.

V gene TRBV20-1 combines with J gene TRBJ2-6, with D possibly matching TRBD1 (5 bases). The CDR3 extends over 19 amino acids. V was shortened by 1 base and J by 0 bases, with 19 bases between the two germline ends. Germline V CDR1 and CDR2: DFQATT, SNEGSKA (reference sequence). The CDR3 DNA reads TGCAGTGCTAGAGGCACAGGTTTCCGTTCCGACTCTGGGGCCAACGTCCTGACTTTC. It specifies CSARGTGFRSDSGANVLTF.

This clonotype has a handful of counts. The V gene is TRBV11-3, the J gene TRBJ2-1; D may be TRBD1 or TRBD2 (5 bases each). Germline CDR1 reads SGHNT; CDR2 reads YENEEA. The CDR3 totals 14 residues. The V gene lost 5 bases and the J gene lost 9 bases, with 17 bases spanning the gap. CDR3 sequence (DNA): TGTGCCAGCAGCCCAGAGGATCCAGGGACTGAGCAGTTCTTC. Encoded protein: CASSPEDPGTEQFF. Looking up the rest from reference TRBV11-3 and TRBJ2-1 gives the full variable domain: EAGVVQSPRYKIIEKKQPVAFWCNPISGHNTLYWYLQNLGQGPELLIRYENEEAVDDSQLPKDRFSAERLKGVDSTLKIQPAELGDSAVYLCASSPEDPGTEQFFGPGTRLTVL.

V is TRBV4-1 and J is TRBJ1-1, with 11 bases matching TRBD1. CDR1 and CDR2 (germline): MGHRA, YSYEKL. The CDR3 runs 15 residues. J gave up 5 bases and V 7 bases, and 9 bases lay outside the gene matches. Here the CDR3 reads CASTPGQGARTEAFF. Here the CDR3 DNA reads TGCGCCAGCACGCCCGGACAGGGGGCTCGGACTGAAGCTTTCTTT.

The rearrangement links TRBV7-2 to TRBJ2-1, with a tentative D call TRBD2 (5 bases). The CDR3 is 12 amino acids. Germline assignment: CDR1 SGHTA and CDR2 FQGNSA. V gave up 5 bases and J gave up 5 bases, with 7 bases separating them. The CDR3 sequence is CASSTRDNEQFF. The CDR3 DNA follows: TGTGCCAGCAGCACTAGGGACAATGAGCAGTTCTTC.

The CDR3 nucleotides are TGTGCCAGCACCCCTACTAGCGGGAGTTCTGACACCGGGGAGCTGTTTTTT. This gives the protein CASTPTSGSSDTGELFF. V is TRBV27 and J is TRBJ2-2, with 11 bases that match TRBD2. Germline V gives CDR1 MNHEY, CDR2 SMNVEV (reference sequence). V trimming: 7 bases; J trimming: 3 bases; junction bases outside the gene matches: 10. This CDR3 is built from 17 residues.

This clonotype was found a few times. The rearrangement joins TRBV7-2 to TRBJ2-3, with 9 bases matching TRBD1. Germline assignment: CDR1 SGHTA and CDR2 FQGNSA. The V gene end was trimmed by 0 bases and the J gene end by 5 bases; junction bases not matched to a gene: 3. The CDR3 is 15 amino acids. This CDR3 reads CASSLAYRGRDTQYF. CDR3 DNA: TGTGCCAGCAGCTTAGCGTACAGGGGGCGAGATACGCAGTATTTT.

In this sample, this clonotype turned up a few times. The chain uses TRBV2 and TRBJ1-2; the D gene is possibly TRBD1 (5 bases). V lost 6 bases to trimming and J lost 4 bases, with 12 bases between them. The CDR3 has 13 residues. Germline assignment: CDR1 SNHLY and CDR2 FYNNEI. CDR3 protein: CASRDAGGYGYTF. CDR3 in DNA: TGTGCCAGCAGAGACGCGGGGGGCTATGGCTACACCTTC.

This clonotype was observed a handful of times. V gene TRBV7-6 combines with J gene TRBJ2-1; 11 nucleotides match TRBD2. The CDR3 totals 17 residues. The V gene's germline CDR1 is SGHVS and CDR2 FNYEAQ. After removal of 5 bases from V and 0 bases from J, the junction contained 6 bases not matched to a gene. The CDR3 loop reads CASSPRLAGSSYNEQFF. CDR3 nucleotides: TGTGCCAGCAGCCCCAGACTAGCGGGGAGCTCCTACAATGAGCAGTTCTTC.

This clonotype was counted only a few times. The chain links TRBV7-2 to TRBJ2-7; D is uncertain. Germline CDR1 is SGHTA and CDR2 is FQGNSA. This CDR3 spans 15 amino acids. V shed 1 base and J shed 2 bases, with 12 bases lying between them. CDR3 nucleotides: TGTGCCAGCAGCTTAGGTAGGACGTCCACCTACGAGCAGTACTTC. Its protein product is CASSLGRTSTYEQYF.

V is TRBV28 and J is TRBJ2-5, with D hard to call. This CDR3 region has 14 residues. Germline CDR1 reads MDHEN; CDR2 reads SYDVKM. Trimming took 3 bases from V and 1 from J, leaving 9 bases between them. CDR3 sequence reads: CASSLLGIQETQYF. CDR3 coding DNA: TGTGCCAGCAGTTTGTTGGGGATCCAAGAGACCCAGTACTTC.

This clonotype was counted between two and nine times. The chain combines TRBV12-3 or TRBV12-4 with TRBJ1-1, with D possibly being TRBD1 (5 bases). Trimming stripped 1 base from V and 3 bases from J, with 9 bases between. The CDR3 has 14 residues. CDR3 DNA sequence: TGTGCCAGCAGTTTAGAAGGGGTCTACACTGAAGCTTTCTTT. Protein sequence: CASSLEGVYTEAFF.

This clonotype was seen at least ten times. Here the CDR3 DNA reads TGTGCCAGTAGTATTCGACAGGGGACGAACAATCAGCCCCAGCATTTT. Translation gives CASSIRQGTNNQPQHF. The chain joins TRBV19 to TRBJ1-5; 8 nucleotides match TRBD1. The CDR3 length is 16 residues. Germline lookup yields CDR1 LNHDA and CDR2 SQIVND (reference sequence). Losses at the gene ends were 3 bases for V and 3 bases for J; bases not matched to a gene: 7.